This TCR beta chain was identified in a study of blood T cell repertoires in COVID-19. Study overall: The origin of the acute and convalescent COVID-19 samples was the United States, Italy and Spain. T cells, B-cell-depleted T cells, or PBMCs supplied cDNA or gDNA.

This CDR3 spans 15 amino acids. The V end was cut by 4 bases, the J end by 6 bases, with 17 bases between. The germline V gene encodes CDR1 SGDLS and CDR2 YYNGEE. Original analysis: Amplifying reference gene primers gave estimates of nucleated cell counts. Sequencing was performed with immunoSEQ multiplex PCR; in TCRdb, only in-frame clones are kept and a portion is missing. That table gives V, J and clone size, and the DNA gave D and trimming. The sample includes hundreds of thousands of clones, about 88% of them seen just once. The rearrangement uses TRBV9 and TRBJ2-1; D might be TRBD2 (6 bases). The specimen sequenced was peripheral blood. This clonotype was sampled from a middle-aged woman who had recovered from COVID-19. CDR3 nucleotide sequence: TGTGCCAGCAGCTCCCCTTCCGTCGGGAGCAATGAGCAGTTCTTC. Protein product: CASSSPSVGSNEQFF.